These 19 T cell receptor beta chains were sequenced from one sample in a study of blood T cell repertoires in COVID-19 (dated by TCRdb to the early 2020s). The library was prepared using the immunoSEQ multiplex PCR assay. In TCRdb, the immuneACCESS table is reduced to in-frame sequences with V and J assigned. These tables do not hold every clone; where another copy was compared, an unresolved V gene accounts for under half, and the others remain unexplained. Counted in this sample were about 130,000 clones; about 88% of them appeared once. The top ten hold 1% to 1.5% of the sample. The sample taken for sequencing was peripheral blood. These receptors originate from a woman older than 75 with acute or convalescent COVID-19.

The chain carries TRBV28 and TRBJ2-7; 8 bases are shared with TRBD1. Germline V CDR1 and CDR2: MDHEN, SYDVKM. The V gene end was trimmed by 2 bases and the J gene end by 6 bases; junction bases not matched to a gene: 9. CDR3 length: 15 residues. CDR3 sequence reads: CASSLPGQGLGEQYF. In DNA, the CDR3 is TGTGCCAGCAGTTTACCTGGACAGGGATTGGGCGAGCAGTACTTC.

The rearrangement links TRBV12-3 or TRBV12-4 to TRBJ2-7; 8 nucleotides align to TRBD2. With 5 bases clipped from V and 2 bases from J, the junction kept 2 bases outside the gene matches. This CDR3 has 13 residues. In DNA form, the CDR3 reads TGTGCCAGCAGTCGGGGGGGGACCTACGAGCAGTACTTC. It is translated as CASSRGGTYEQYF.

V and J are TRBV6-1 and TRBJ1-5; TRBD1 matches 7 bases. Per the germline V gene, CDR1 is MNHNS and CDR2 is SASEGT. CDR3 length: 14 amino acids. Trimming at V came to 3 bases and at J to 7 bases, leaving 6 bases not matched to a gene. The CDR3 spells CASSDSGGRQPQHF. For the CDR3, the DNA is TGTGCCAGCAGTGATTCAGGGGGAAGACAGCCCCAGCATTTT.

CDR3 residues: CASSLGSSRYLFF. The CDR3 DNA reads as TGTGCCAGCAGCTTAGGAAGTTCGAGGTACTTGTTCTTC. V usage is TRBV7-9 and J usage is TRBJ2-1; D call uncertain. CDR3 length: 13 amino acids. The V gene lost 1 base and the J gene lost 15 bases, with 16 bases spanning the gap. Germline V CDR1 and CDR2: SEHNR, FQNEAQ (reference sequence).

This chain links TRBV21-1 with TRBJ2-7; the table's D call, TRBD2, has no DNA check behind it. TRBV21-1 is an annotated pseudogene. This CDR3 is 16 amino acids long. CDR3 residues: CASSKEVAVNSYEQYF. CDR3 nucleotides: TGTGCCAGCAGCAAAGAGGTAGCGGTCAACTCCTACGAGCAGTACTTC.

This rearrangement joins TRBV11-1 to TRBJ2-7; TRBD1 aligns across 7 bases. In germline, CDR1 is SGHAT, CDR2 FQDESV (reference sequence). This CDR3 region has 15 residues. V was pared by 1 base and J by 3 bases, with 6 bases of the junction left unmatched. The CDR3 sequence is CASSLVGGQIYEQYF. The CDR3 DNA follows: TGTGCCAGCAGCTTAGTAGGGGGACAGATCTACGAGCAGTACTTC.

This clone was seen once. The chain has TRBV10-3 and TRBJ2-3, with 9 bases fitting TRBD1. CDR3 length: 16 amino acids. V lost 5 bases to trimming and J lost 3 bases; unmatched junction nucleotides: 9. Per germline, CDR1 ENHRY and CDR2 SYGVKD. CDR3 in amino acids: CAISKAGQGSTDTQYF. CDR3 nucleotides: TGTGCCATCAGTAAAGCGGGACAGGGTTCTACAGATACGCAGTATTTT.

The rearrangement joins TRBV4-3 to TRBJ2-6, with TRBD1 as a possible D gene (5 bases). Between the trimmed V and J ends, which lost 0 bases and 0 bases, there was a span of 12 bases. The CDR3 contains 18 residues. The germline CDR1 and CDR2 sequences are LGHNA and YSLEER. The DNA for the CDR3 is TGCGCCAGCAGCCAAGAGCAGGGAACCTTCTCTGGGGCCAACGTCCTGACTTTC. Its protein is CASSQEQGTFSGANVLTF.

The rearrangement joins TRBV5-6 to TRBJ1-4; D possibly corresponds to TRBD1 (6 bases). Trimming took off 4 bases at V and 8 bases at J, with 18 bases between the two ends. The germline V gene has CDR1 SGHDT and CDR2 YYEEEE. This CDR3 is 15 amino acids long. CDR3 sequence: CASSTRGGREEKLFF. Here the CDR3 DNA reads TGTGCCAGCAGCACCAGGGGCGGGAGGGAAGAAAAACTGTTTTTT.

V gene TRBV9 combines with J gene TRBJ1-3, with D possibly being TRBD1 (5 bases). CDR1 is SGDLS, CDR2 YYNGEE, per germline. CDR3 length: 16 residues. Between the trimmed V and J ends, which lost 3 bases and 0 bases, there was a span of 13 bases. Here the CDR3 DNA reads TGTGCCAGCAGCGCCTCGGGGGGGAGCTCTGGAAACACCATATATTTT. Its translation: CASSASGGSSGNTIYF.

The CDR3 protein is CASSLGIGRGANTGELFF. CDR3 in DNA: TGTGCCAGCAGCTTAGGGATCGGGCGGGGGGCTAACACCGGGGAGCTGTTTTTT. The chain employs TRBV7-2 and TRBJ2-2, with 8 bases identical to TRBD2. The CDR3 covers 18 residues. The V gene end was trimmed by 1 base and the J gene end by 2 bases; junction bases not matched to a gene: 9. CDR1 is SGHTA, CDR2 FQGNSA, per germline.

This clone was detected a few times. This sequence joins TRBV6-6 and TRBJ2-3; TRBD2 matches 10 bases. Germline V gene sequence: CDR1 MNHNY, CDR2 SVGAGI (reference sequence). The V and J ends lost 5 bases and 4 bases, in that order; junction bases with no gene match: 18. The CDR3 spans 19 residues. CDR3 coding DNA: TGTGCCAGCAGTCCTCTAGCGGGAGTTTTGTTGACCGCATCAGATACGCAGTATTTT. Protein sequence: CASSPLAGVLLTASDTQYF.

In the case of this clone: Within the sample, other DNA sequences also encode this same CDR3. This rearrangement joins TRBV9 to TRBJ1-3; D uncertain. Germline V gene sequence: CDR1 SGDLS, CDR2 YYNGEE. V was clipped by 0 bases and J by 1 base, with 5 bases between them. The CDR3 loop spans 14 amino acids. CDR3 in amino acids: CASSVAGSGNTIYF. As DNA, the CDR3 is TGTGCCAGCAGCGTAGCGGGTTCTGGAAACACCATATATTTT.

This chain uses TRBV5-1 with TRBJ2-7; TRBD2 matches at 7 bases. The V segment lost 4 bases and the J segment 3 bases; nucleotides outside the gene matches: 7. The CDR3 covers 14 residues. Looked up from germline, CDR1 is SGHRS and CDR2 is YFSETQ. As DNA, the CDR3 is TGCGCCAGCAGCGCCACCGGGACTAACTACGAGCAGTACTTC. Translated: CASSATGTNYEQYF.

V gene TRBV7-2 combines with J gene TRBJ2-7, with TRBD1 matching over 7 bases. The trim removed 5 bases at V and 0 bases at J, leaving 4 bases unmatched. In germline, CDR1 is SGHTA, CDR2 FQGNSA. CDR3 length: 14 residues. CDR3 in DNA: TGTGCCAGCAGCAACAGGGGTAGCTCCTACGAGCAGTACTTC. Encoded protein: CASSNRGSSYEQYF.

The chain has TRBV19 and TRBJ1-2, with D maybe TRBD1 (6 bases). This CDR3 comprises 17 residues. V lost 9 bases to trimming and J lost 2 bases, with 25 bases between them. The V gene's germline CDR1 is LNHDA and CDR2 SQIVND (reference sequence). DNA for the CDR3: TGTGCCAGCCGACGAAGCGCAGGGGCAGCGGGGAACTATGGCTACACCTTC. Protein product: CASRRSAGAAGNYGYTF.

The chain uses TRBV19 and TRBJ2-1; 9 bases match TRBD2. The CDR3 consists of 15 residues. With 3 bases clipped from V and 5 bases from J, the junction kept 5 bases outside the gene matches. Germline CDR1 and CDR2: LNHDA and SQIVND (reference sequence). The CDR3 loop reads CASSISAGGNNEQFF. The DNA for the CDR3 is TGTGCCAGTAGTATTTCGGCGGGAGGGAACAATGAGCAGTTCTTC.

The chain is built from TRBV7-9 and TRBJ2-2; D not resolved. Trimming left V 2 bases short and J 6 bases short, with 13 bases between. CDR1 and CDR2 from the germline V gene are SEHNR and FQNEAQ (reference sequence). The CDR3 contains 15 residues. In DNA form, the CDR3 reads TGTGCCAGCAGCTTAAGAAATACTTTGGCCGGGGAGCTGTTTTTT. Amino acid sequence: CASSLRNTLAGELFF. Complete variable domain (other parts from reference TRBV7-9 and TRBJ2-2): DTGVSQNPRHKITKRGQNVTFRCDPISEHNRLYWYRQTLGQGPEFLTYFQNEAQLEKSRLLSDRFSAERPKGSFSTLEIQRTEQGDSAMYLCASSLRNTLAGELFFGEGSRLTVL.

The J gene is TRBJ1-6, the V gene TRBV7-2, with D unresolved. The CDR3 contains 14 residues. Trimming removed 1 base at V and 13 bases at J, with 14 bases between. Germline V gene lookup returns CDR1 SGHTA and CDR2 FQGNSA. CDR3 DNA sequence: TGTGCCAGCAGCTTAGGTCGCGGGGTGTGGCCCCTCCACTTT. The encoded protein is CASSLGRGVWPLHF.